A single sample is the source of the 8 T cell receptor beta chains below, sequenced in a study of OX40 agonist ivuxolimab in advanced cancers. Generated by immunoSEQ multiplex PCR, the TCRdb table keeps only in-frame clones and is missing some. This table has approximately 31,000 clones, approximately 87% appearing once. The sequencing used CD4+ or CD8+ T cells sorted from blood, collected in a trial of the OX40 agonist ivuxolimab. The receptor set was obtained from an adult with an advanced solid tumor such as melanoma, head and neck, liver or kidney cancer.

V is TRBV19 and J is TRBJ2-7; 9 bases are a match to TRBD1. The V gene end was trimmed by 5 bases and the J gene end by 7 bases; junction bases not matched to a gene: 9. Per the germline V gene, CDR1 is LNHDA and CDR2 is SQIVND (reference sequence). This CDR3 has 14 residues. CDR3 sequence: CASSHQQGAGEQYF. The CDR3 bases are TGTGCCAGTAGTCACCAACAGGGGGCGGGGGAGCAGTACTTC. Full variable domain (missing parts from reference TRBV19 and TRBJ2-7): DGGITQSPKYLFRKEGQNVTLSCEQNLNHDAMYWYRQDPGQGLRLIYYSQIVNDFQKGDIAEGYSVSREKKESFPLTVTSAQKNPTAFYLCASSHQQGAGEQYFGPGTRLTVT.

The gene calls are TRBV2 and TRBJ2-6; TRBD2 matches 7 bases. J was trimmed by 1 base and V by 3 bases; bases with no gene match: 3. The CDR3 contains 16 residues. Germline loops: CDR1 SNHLY, CDR2 FYNNEI. Here the CDR3 DNA reads TGTGCCAGCAGTGACTCGGGGGGATCTGGGGCCAACGTCCTGACTTTC. This gives the protein CASSDSGGSGANVLTF.

The chain links TRBV5-4 to TRBJ2-3; D tentatively fits TRBD1 or TRBD2 (5 bases each). The CDR3 spans 16 residues. Trimming shortened V by 5 bases and J by 6 bases, and 22 bases separated the two germline ends. CDR1 and CDR2 (germline): SGHNT, YYREEE (reference sequence). CDR3 in amino acids: CASRRSPGPGLDTQYF. The CDR3, as DNA: TGTGCCAGCAGGCGTTCTCCGGGACCGGGTTTGGATACGCAGTATTTT.

The V gene is TRBV6-1, the J gene TRBJ2-3; 7 nucleotides align to TRBD1. Germline CDR1 MNHNS, CDR2 SASEGT. The length of the CDR3 is 14 residues. Trimming at V came to 6 bases and at J to 2 bases, leaving 5 bases not matched to a gene. CDR3 DNA sequence: TGTGCCAGCAGCGTGACAGGGACCACAGATACGCAGTATTTT. This encodes CASSVTGTTDTQYF.

The genes are TRBV19 and TRBJ2-1; D unclear. The CDR3 consists of 13 residues. Germline V gene sequence: CDR1 LNHDA, CDR2 SQIVND (reference sequence). V was trimmed by 5 bases and J by 7 bases, leaving 12 bases between them. The CDR3: CASSVKSGNEQFF. The CDR3 coding sequence is TGTGCCAGTAGTGTTAAATCAGGTAATGAGCAGTTCTTC.

The chain uses TRBV5-5 and TRBJ1-1; 10 nucleotides line up with TRBD1. J lost 6 bases, V lost 0 bases, and 11 bases had no gene match. Germline V CDR1 and CDR2: SGHKS, YYEKEE (reference sequence). This CDR3 has 17 residues. This CDR3 reads CASSLGGGQGSIAEAFF. DNA for the CDR3: TGTGCCAGCAGCTTGGGTGGGGGACAGGGGAGTATCGCTGAAGCTTTCTTT.

The V call is TRBV10-3, the J call TRBJ2-1, with D possibly matching TRBD2 (5 bases). Trimming pared 4 bases from V and 1 base from J, leaving 11 bases between. The CDR3 runs 15 residues. Germline CDR1 and CDR2: ENHRY and SYGVKD. This chain's CDR3 is CAISGRAESYNEQFF. The CDR3 bases are TGTGCCATCAGTGGGAGAGCGGAGTCCTACAATGAGCAGTTCTTC.

This chain connects TRBV10-3 to TRBJ2-7; the match to TRBD1 covers 7 bases. The CDR3 loop spans 17 amino acids. With 0 bases clipped from V and 1 base from J, the junction kept 9 bases outside the gene matches. From germline, CDR1 is ENHRY and CDR2 SYGVKD. The CDR3: CAISESTVGDRSYEQYF. Written as DNA, the CDR3 is TGTGCCATCAGTGAGTCTACTGTTGGGGACAGATCCTACGAGCAGTACTTC.